The 20 T cell receptor beta chains reported below all come from one sample, sequenced in a study of Ad26.COV2.S vaccination and SARS-CoV-2 variants. This sample's treatment: about 20 received Ad26.COV2.S at low or high dose, single or two shots; roughly 5 received placebo; per-sample allocation not given. Vaccine and placebo recipients were sampled on day 63 after the first injection. The data were produced by immunoSEQ multiplex PCR, yet TCRdb's version contains in-frame clones alone and is incomplete. The data show 500,000 or so clones, 89% seen once. Sequences were derived from peripheral blood, sampled in a trial of Ad26.COV2.S vaccine versus placebo. Every receptor here comes from a person aged 18 to 65 who received the Ad26.COV2.S COVID-19 vaccine or a placebo.

This clone was detected only once. The chain joins TRBV2 to TRBJ1-2, with D unclear. With 3 bases removed from V and 2 bases from J, the gap between germline ends came to 19 bases. Germline V gene data show CDR1 as SNHLY and CDR2 as FYNNEI. The CDR3 covers 17 residues. CDR3 amino acids: CASSDWVGESLNYGYTF. In DNA form, the CDR3 reads TGTGCCAGCAGTGACTGGGTCGGAGAGTCCTTAAACTATGGCTACACCTTC.

The rearrangement joins TRBV2 to TRBJ2-1, with 12 bases identical to TRBD2. The CDR3 loop spans 15 amino acids. Germline V lookup: CDR1 SNHLY, CDR2 FYNNEI. The junction had 4 bases not matched to a gene; V was cut back by 6 bases and J by 4 bases. The CDR3 region is CASSLGLAGYNEQFF. DNA for the CDR3: TGTGCCAGCAGCCTCGGACTAGCGGGGTACAATGAGCAGTTCTTC.

V and J are TRBV5-4 and TRBJ1-2, with a weak D call TRBD1 (5 bases). This CDR3 comprises 12 residues. The ends were cut back, 5 bases at V and 8 bases at J, with 13 bases in the middle. The germline V gene encodes CDR1 SGHNT and CDR2 YYREEE (reference sequence). The CDR3 nucleotides are TGTGCCAGCAGTCTTGACACAGGCGGCTACACCTTC. Amino acids: CASSLDTGGYTF.

The genes are TRBV7-9 and TRBJ1-1, with D tentatively TRBD1 (5 bases). Germline CDR1 and CDR2: SEHNR and FQNEAQ (reference sequence). The CDR3 is 14 residues long. Trimming took 2 bases from V and 5 from J, leaving 12 bases between them. The CDR3 reads CASSLMSGQTEAFF. Written as DNA, the CDR3 is TGTGCCAGCAGCTTAATGTCGGGGCAGACTGAAGCTTTCTTT.

The chain uses TRBV18 and TRBJ1-1; no clear D. V was shortened by 3 bases and J by 3 bases, with 11 bases between the two germline ends. The germline V gene encodes CDR1 KGHSH and CDR2 LQKENI. This CDR3 contains 14 residues. CDR3 amino acids: CASSPLGLYTEAFF. The CDR3 bases are TGTGCCAGCTCACCGCTGGGTTTGTACACTGAAGCTTTCTTT.

The V call is TRBV24-1, the J call TRBJ1-5; no clear D. The CDR3 consists of 16 residues. The germline V gene encodes CDR1 KGHDR and CDR2 SFDVKD. Between the trimmed V and J ends, which lost 1 base and 1 base, there was a span of 10 bases. The CDR3 region is CATSDFYVRSNQPQHF. The CDR3, as DNA: TGTGCCACCAGTGATTTTTACGTTCGGAGCAATCAGCCCCAGCATTTT.

This sequence joins TRBV28 and TRBJ2-5, with D possibly matching TRBD1 (6 bases). Trimming removed 3 bases at V and 1 base at J, with 18 bases between. The germline V gene has CDR1 MDHEN and CDR2 SYDVKM. The CDR3 is made up of 17 amino acids. Here the CDR3 reads CASSFRPNDRSQETQYF. Written as DNA, the CDR3 is TGTGCCAGCAGTTTTCGACCAAATGACAGGTCCCAAGAGACCCAGTACTTC.

The sample holds one count of this clone. The chain uses TRBV5-1 and TRBJ1-3; a possible D gene is TRBD1 (6 bases). Trimming removed 4 bases at V and 4 bases at J, with 9 bases between. CDR3 length: 13 residues. CDR1 is SGHRS and CDR2 is YFSETQ in the germline V gene. In DNA form, the CDR3 reads TGCGCCAGCAGCGCAGGACAGGGAAACACCATATATTTT. Amino acid sequence: CASSAGQGNTIYF.

This rearrangement joins TRBV29-1 to TRBJ1-2; 10 positions match TRBD1. This CDR3 has 12 residues. V lost 4 bases to trimming and J lost 6 bases; unmatched junction nucleotides: 2. From germline, CDR1 is SQVTM and CDR2 ANQGSEA. For the CDR3, the DNA is TGCAGCGTTGCTGGGACAGGGGATGGCTACACCTTC. Protein sequence: CSVAGTGDGYTF.

The chain employs TRBV4-2 and TRBJ1-5, with D hard to call. Germline CDR1 reads LGHNA; CDR2 reads YNFKEQ. V was pared by 1 base and J by 0 bases, with 7 bases between. The CDR3 extends over 15 amino acids. Written as DNA, the CDR3 is TGTGCCAGCAGCCAAGTACCCGGTAGCAATCAGCCCCAGCATTTT. Protein product: CASSQVPGSNQPQHF.

The chain employs TRBV7-9 and TRBJ1-1; weak D call: TRBD1 (5 bases). CDR3 length: 15 amino acids. CDR1 and CDR2 (germline): SEHNR, FQNEAQ (reference sequence). V dropped 9 bases and J dropped 3 bases, with 20 bases sitting between them. CDR3: CASHFLSMGDTEAFF. The CDR3 bases are TGTGCCAGTCACTTTTTGTCCATGGGGGACACTGAAGCTTTCTTT.

The V call is TRBV18, the J call TRBJ2-5; D remains unclear. V lost 2 bases and J lost 1, with 11 bases in between. This CDR3 contains 15 residues. CDR1 is KGHSH and CDR2 is LQKENI in the germline V gene. In nucleotides, the CDR3 is TGTGCCAGCTCACCATTCTCCGGACCCCAAGAGACCCAGTACTTC. This translates into CASSPFSGPQETQYF.

The chain uses TRBV5-1 and TRBJ1-6; D not certain. The ends were cut back, 0 bases at V and 9 bases at J, with 19 bases in the middle. Germline assignment: CDR1 SGHRS and CDR2 YFSETQ. The length of the CDR3 is 17 residues. Here the CDR3 reads CASSLDPKRSFSSPLHF. The DNA of the CDR3 is TGCGCCAGCAGCTTGGATCCGAAGAGAAGCTTCTCTTCACCCCTCCACTTT.

The gene calls are TRBV5-1 and TRBJ2-1; D is possibly TRBD2 (6 bases). Germline lookup yields CDR1 SGHRS and CDR2 YFSETQ. The CDR3 has 15 amino acids. Deletions cut 0 bases from V and 3 bases from J, with 10 bases between. DNA for the CDR3: TGCGCCAGCAGCTTGGCCGGGGGACTCTACAATGAGCAGTTCTTC. It yields the protein CASSLAGGLYNEQFF.

The J gene is TRBJ1-1, the V gene TRBV4-1, with TRBD1 as a possible D gene (5 bases). Trimming took 6 bases from V and 3 from J, leaving 14 bases between them. This CDR3 comprises 14 residues. CDR1 and CDR2 (germline): MGHRA, YSYEKL. The CDR3 loop is CASSFQRGDTEAFF. The DNA of the CDR3 is TGCGCCAGCAGTTTTCAACGGGGGGACACTGAAGCTTTCTTT.

The chain is built from TRBV5-1 and TRBJ2-1; 14 bases are shared with TRBD2. Germline assignment: CDR1 SGHRS and CDR2 YFSETQ. With V trimmed by 0 bases and J by 6 bases, 5 bases remained unmatched. The CDR3 has 17 residues. CDR3 region: CASSLEGLAGVANEQFF. The CDR3 region has the DNA TGCGCCAGCAGCTTGGAGGGACTAGCGGGAGTGGCCAATGAGCAGTTCTTC.

The chain employs TRBV5-1 and TRBJ1-1; maybe TRBD1 (5 bases). Per germline, CDR1 SGHRS and CDR2 YFSETQ. With 2 bases removed from V and 0 bases from J, the gap between germline ends came to 8 bases. The CDR3 runs 14 residues. CDR3 coding DNA: TGCGCCAGCAGCTTCCTGACAGTGAACACTGAAGCTTTCTTT. It encodes CASSFLTVNTEAFF.

The chain is built from TRBV19 and TRBJ2-2; D remains unclear. The CDR3 is 15 residues long. The V and J ends lost 3 bases and 4 bases respectively, with 12 bases between them. Per the germline V gene, CDR1 is LNHDA and CDR2 is SQIVND (reference sequence). CDR3 region: CASSMPGLFTGELFF. CDR3 DNA: TGTGCCAGTAGTATGCCGGGTCTCTTCACCGGGGAGCTGTTTTTT.

The chain links TRBV29-1 to TRBJ2-1; 7 bases align to TRBD2. V gave up 7 bases and J gave up 9 bases; unmatched junction bases: 12. CDR3 length: 13 amino acids. The germline gives CDR1 SQVTM, CDR2 ANQGSEA. CDR3 bases: TGCAGCGCCCGGACTAGTGTACTCAGTGAGCAGTTCTTC. Translated, it gives CSARTSVLSEQFF.

This chain uses TRBV7-6 with TRBJ2-7; TRBD1 is a possible D gene (5 bases). From germline, CDR1 is SGHVS and CDR2 FNYEAQ. CDR3 length equals 17 residues. With 1 base removed from V and 1 base from J, the gap between germline ends came to 17 bases. In DNA, the CDR3 is TGTGCCAGCAGCTTAGGCCCCCGACAGTCACGATCCTACGAGCAGTACTTC. Its translation is CASSLGPRQSRSYEQYF.